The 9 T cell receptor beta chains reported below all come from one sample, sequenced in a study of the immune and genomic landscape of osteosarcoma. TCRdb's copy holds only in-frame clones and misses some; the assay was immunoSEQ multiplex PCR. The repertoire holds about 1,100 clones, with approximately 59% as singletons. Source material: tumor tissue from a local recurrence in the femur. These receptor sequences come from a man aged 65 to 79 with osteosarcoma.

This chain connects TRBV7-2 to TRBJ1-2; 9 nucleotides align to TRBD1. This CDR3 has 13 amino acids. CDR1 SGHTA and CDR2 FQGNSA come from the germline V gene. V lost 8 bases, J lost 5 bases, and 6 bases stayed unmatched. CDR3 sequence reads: CASVPGQGYGYTF. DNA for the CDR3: TGTGCCAGCGTCCCGGGACAGGGTTATGGCTACACCTTC.

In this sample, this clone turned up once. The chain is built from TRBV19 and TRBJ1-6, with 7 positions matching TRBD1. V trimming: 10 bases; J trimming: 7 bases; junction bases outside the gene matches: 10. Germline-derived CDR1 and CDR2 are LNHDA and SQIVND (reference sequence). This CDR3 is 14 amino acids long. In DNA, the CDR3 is TGTGCCACCAGCCGGCGGGACAGCAATTCACCCCTCCACTTT. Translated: CATSRRDSNSPLHF. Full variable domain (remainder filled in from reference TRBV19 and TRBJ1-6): DGGITQSPKYLFRKEGQNVTLSCEQNLNHDAMYWYRQDPGQGLRLIYYSQIVNDFQKGDIAEGYSVSREKKESFPLTVTSAQKNPTAFYLCATSRRDSNSPLHFGNGTRLTVT.

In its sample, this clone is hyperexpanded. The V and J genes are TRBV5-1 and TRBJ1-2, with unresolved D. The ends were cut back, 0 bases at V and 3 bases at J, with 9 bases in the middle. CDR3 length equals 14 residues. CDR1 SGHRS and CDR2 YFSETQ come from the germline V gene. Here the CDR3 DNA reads TGCGCCAGCAGCTTGGCCCGGGCGGACTATGGCTACACCTTC. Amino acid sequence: CASSLARADYGYTF.

The CDR3 sequence: CASSLDGYSNQPQHF. CDR3 DNA: TGCGCCAGCAGCTTGGACGGATATAGCAATCAGCCCCAGCATTTT. V and J are TRBV5-1 and TRBJ1-5, with D hard to call. CDR3 length: 15 residues. In germline, CDR1 is SGHRS, CDR2 YFSETQ. Trimming cost V 0 bases and J 0 bases, with 7 bases left between them.

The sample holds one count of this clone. The CDR3 loop is CASSDSGGDEQFF. The CDR3 DNA reads TGTGCCAGCAGTGACTCCGGGGGGGATGAGCAGTTCTTC. V usage is TRBV6-4 and J usage is TRBJ2-1; 8 bases fit TRBD2. V shed 0 bases and J 8 bases; nucleotides not matched to a gene: 0. Germline V gene lookup returns CDR1 MRHNA and CDR2 SNTAGT. This CDR3 has 13 residues.

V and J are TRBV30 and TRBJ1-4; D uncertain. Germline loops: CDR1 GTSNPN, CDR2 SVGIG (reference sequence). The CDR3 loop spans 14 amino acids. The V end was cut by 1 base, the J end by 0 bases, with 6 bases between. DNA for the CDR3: TGTGCCTGGAGTGGTACCCCAACTAATGAAAAACTGTTTTTT. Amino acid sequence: CAWSGTPTNEKLFF.

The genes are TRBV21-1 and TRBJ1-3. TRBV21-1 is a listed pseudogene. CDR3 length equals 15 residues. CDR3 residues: CASSKATLSGNTIYF. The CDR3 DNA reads TGTGCCAGCAGCAAAGCGACCCTCTCTGGAAACACCATATATTTT.

The CDR3, as DNA: TGTGCCAGCAGCCTTGAGGCCCGGAGCTCCTACGAGCAGTACTTC. Encoded protein: CASSLEARSSYEQYF. The chain uses TRBV7-6 and TRBJ2-7; D unclear. The germline V gene has CDR1 SGHVS and CDR2 FNYEAQ. This CDR3 comprises 15 residues. Trimming left V 5 bases short and J 0 bases short, with 14 bases between. Variable domain in full (rest from reference TRBV7-6 and TRBJ2-7): GAGVSQSPRYKVTKRGQDVALRCDPISGHVSLYWYRQALGQGPEFLTYFNYEAQQDKSGLPNDRFSAERPEGSISTLTIQRTEQRDSAMYRCASSLEARSSYEQYFGPGTRLTVT.

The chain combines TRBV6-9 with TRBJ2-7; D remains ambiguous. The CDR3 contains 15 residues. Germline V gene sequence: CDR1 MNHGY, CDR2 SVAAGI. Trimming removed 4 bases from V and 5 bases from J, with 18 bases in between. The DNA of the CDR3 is TGTGCCAGCAGTTTGGACGCCTCATCGGCGGACGAGCAGTACTTC. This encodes CASSLDASSADEQYF.